A single sample gave rise to the 19 T cell receptor beta chains below, sequenced in a study of response to subunit inactivated influenza vaccine. TCRdb re-called the RT-PCR reads with MiXCR, one entry per CDR3 protein. Of roughly 160,000 distinct CDR3 sequences listed, 9.5% to 12% are singletons. The sample here was CD8+ T cells sorted from PBMCs, taken roughly 24 months after vaccination. The receptors were gathered from a man between 50 and 69 years old who received an inactivated influenza vaccine.

This clonotype was counted only a few times. V usage is TRBV28 and J usage is TRBJ2-7; D is unresolved. Between the trimmed V and J ends, which lost 3 bases and 2 bases, there was a span of 14 bases. Germline V CDR1 and CDR2: MDHEN, SYDVKM. The CDR3 has 15 residues. The CDR3 reads CASSFRSTFAYEQYF. CDR3 coding DNA: TGTGCCAGCAGTTTTAGGAGCACGTTTGCCTACGAGCAGTACTTC.

This clonotype has a handful of counts. The V gene is TRBV28, the J gene TRBJ2-7, with 9 bases that match TRBD2. V lost 5 bases and J lost 4; bases outside the gene matches: 12. The CDR3 totals 16 residues. Per the germline V gene, CDR1 is MDHEN and CDR2 is SYDVKM. The CDR3 nucleotides are TGTGCCAGCAGTAATCCCCAGACTAGCGGACTATACGAGCAGTACTTC. This translates into CASSNPQTSGLYEQYF.

This clonotype has a handful of counts. The chain combines TRBV4-2 with TRBJ1-1, with D tentatively TRBD1 (5 bases). Germline assignment: CDR1 LGHNA and CDR2 YNFKEQ. V was shortened by 0 bases and J by 8 bases, with 10 bases between the two germline ends. The CDR3 is 13 residues long. CDR3 bases: TGTGCCAGCAGCCAAGATCGCGGACAAGAAGCTTTCTTT. Translated, it gives CASSQDRGQEAFF.

The J gene is TRBJ2-5, the V gene TRBV6-2 or TRBV6-3; D uncertain. V lost 0 bases and J lost 1, with 6 bases in between. This CDR3 spans 14 amino acids. Germline CDR1 MNHEY, CDR2 SVGEGT. CDR3 residues: CASSYSSVQETQYF. The CDR3 nucleotides are TGTGCCAGCAGTTACTCGTCTGTCCAAGAGACCCAGTACTTC.

The chain combines TRBV3-1 with TRBJ2-3; possible D gene TRBD2, 7 bases. Germline V gene data show CDR1 as LGHDT and CDR2 as YNNKEL (reference sequence). The ends were cut back, 4 bases at V and 2 bases at J, with 25 bases in the middle. This CDR3 comprises 19 residues. Here the CDR3 DNA reads TGTGCCAGCAGCCCTTTTTGGAGGGGGGGAGTCTCTCACACAGATACGCAGTATTTT. It codes for CASSPFWRGGVSHTDTQYF.

V gene TRBV7-2 combines with J gene TRBJ2-7; 8 bases map to TRBD2. The CDR3 has 15 amino acids. Germline CDR1 and CDR2: SGHTA and FQGNSA. Trimming removed 0 bases from V and 4 bases from J; junction bases left unmatched: 5. The chain's CDR3 is CASSLAPGLGYEQYF. The CDR3 coding sequence is TGTGCCAGCAGCTTAGCTCCGGGACTAGGGTACGAGCAGTACTTC.

The chain uses TRBV28 and TRBJ2-3, with a possible D match to TRBD2 (5 bases). Germline-derived CDR1 and CDR2 are MDHEN and SYDVKM. V was clipped by 6 bases and J by 0 bases, with 13 bases between them. The CDR3 has 15 amino acids. The CDR3 DNA reads as TGTGCCAGCAGCCGCCGACTACTCAGCACAGATACGCAGTATTTT. It yields the protein CASSRRLLSTDTQYF. The full variable domain, in which reference TRBV28 and TRBJ2-3 provide the parts outside the CDR3, is DVKVTQSSRYLVKRTGEKVFLECVQDMDHENMFWYRQDPGLGLRLIYFSYDVKMKEKGDIPEGYSVSREKKERFSLILESASTNQTSMYLCASSRRLLSTDTQYFGPGTRLTVL.

This rearrangement joins TRBV6-5 to TRBJ2-4; D remains ambiguous. Germline CDR1 reads MNHEY; CDR2 reads SVGAGI. Trimming removed 0 bases from V and 4 bases from J, with 7 bases in between. The CDR3 loop spans 14 amino acids. Here the CDR3 reads CASSYSRQKNIQYF. In nucleotides, the CDR3 is TGTGCCAGCAGTTACTCGCGTCAGAAAAACATTCAGTACTTC.

The table lists this clonotype with many counts. A read error may account for a junction end that differs from germline. The gene calls are TRBV29-1 and TRBJ2-3, with 9 bases fitting TRBD1. Germline CDR1 reads SQVTM; CDR2 reads ANQGSEA. The CDR3 is made up of 15 amino acids. The CDR3 loop is CSAELGTGWADTQYF. In nucleotides, the CDR3 is TGCAGCGCTGAACTCGGGACAGGGTGGGCAGATACGCAGTATTTT.

This chain joins TRBV11-1 and TRBJ2-7, with 12 bases identical to TRBD2. With 6 bases clipped from V and 7 bases from J, the junction kept 16 bases outside the gene matches. CDR1 SGHAT and CDR2 FQDESV come from the germline V gene (reference sequence). CDR3 length: 17 residues. The CDR3 spells CASRITGWTSGVEEQYF. The CDR3 coding sequence is TGTGCCAGCAGGATCACAGGGTGGACTAGCGGGGTGGAGGAGCAGTACTTC.

The rearrangement joins TRBV29-1 to TRBJ2-3; D might be TRBD2 (6 bases). The CDR3 runs to 14 residues. V lost 7 bases and J lost 4, with 18 bases in between. Per the germline V gene, CDR1 is SQVTM and CDR2 is ANQGSEA. The CDR3 DNA is TGCAGCGCTACGGGACTGGCGGGACCAGATACGCAGTATTTT. Its protein product is CSATGLAGPDTQYF.

This clonotype was picked up many times. CDR3 DNA: TGTGCCAGCAGTTTATTGGGATCAGGGGAGACCCAGTACTTC. The encoded protein is CASSLLGSGETQYF. V gene TRBV27 combines with J gene TRBJ2-5, with D maybe TRBD1 (5 bases). The CDR3 is 14 amino acids. Germline V gives CDR1 MNHEY, CDR2 SMNVEV (reference sequence). V lost 1 base, J lost 5 bases, and 11 bases lay in between.

The V gene is TRBV4-1, the J gene TRBJ2-7; possible D gene TRBD2, 6 bases. The CDR3 runs 14 residues. V lost 3 bases to trimming and J lost 3 bases, with 12 bases between them. Per the germline V gene, CDR1 is MGHRA and CDR2 is YSYEKL. CDR3 coding DNA: TGCGCCAGCAGCCACCCCGGGAGAAACTACGAGCAGTACTTC. Translation: CASSHPGRNYEQYF.

The sample holds many counts of this clonotype. The DNA of the CDR3 is TGTGCCAGCAGCCCGAGCATTTTAGCGGGAGCCTACGAGCAGTACTTC. Amino acid sequence: CASSPSILAGAYEQYF. This rearrangement joins TRBV11-2 to TRBJ2-7, with TRBD2 matching 9 bases. This CDR3 has 16 amino acids. The germline V gene encodes CDR1 SGHAT and CDR2 FQNNGV. The V and J ends lost 5 bases and 2 bases, in that order; junction bases with no gene match: 10.

This clonotype was observed at least ten times. This chain connects TRBV7-9 to TRBJ2-7, with a tentative D call TRBD1 (6 bases). This CDR3 is 14 amino acids long. V dropped 5 bases and J dropped 5 bases, with 16 bases sitting between them. CDR1 and CDR2 (germline): SEHNR, FQNEAQ (reference sequence). CDR3 nucleotide sequence: TGTGCCAGCAGCAAAACAGGGATGGGAGACGAGCAGTACTTC. It specifies CASSKTGMGDEQYF.

Of note for this clonotype: The junction departs from the called germline gene at one end, perhaps through a read error. The chain recombines TRBV6-5 with TRBJ2-5, with 8 bases lining up with TRBD1. CDR1 and CDR2 from the germline V gene are MNHEY and SVGAGI. This CDR3 is 18 amino acids long. CDR3 residues: CASSSTPNRGIVRETQYF. CDR3 sequence (DNA): TGTGCCAGTAGTTCGACTCCCAACAGGGGGATAGTTAGGGAGACCCAGTACTTC.

The chain carries TRBV4-3 and TRBJ2-5, with 12 bases matching TRBD2. J gave up 1 base and V 1 base, and 1 base lay outside the gene matches. Per the germline V gene, CDR1 is LGHNA and CDR2 is YSLEER. The CDR3 is 16 amino acids. The CDR3 region has the DNA TGCGCCAGCAGCCAAGCGACTAGCGGGAGCCAAGAGACCCAGTACTTC. Its protein product is CASSQATSGSQETQYF.

The chain links TRBV20-1 to TRBJ2-1; D might be TRBD2 (5 bases). Germline loops: CDR1 DFQATT, CDR2 SNEGSKA (reference sequence). The CDR3 contains 14 residues. V was cut by 3 bases and J by 8 bases, with 17 bases left in between. The CDR3 reads CSASGSEVGHEQFF. As DNA, the CDR3 is TGCAGTGCTAGTGGTAGCGAAGTCGGCCATGAGCAGTTCTTC.

This chain joins TRBV4-2 and TRBJ1-6; D gene ambiguous. CDR1 is LGHNA and CDR2 is YNFKEQ in the germline V gene. The V and J ends lost 1 base and 10 bases respectively, with 17 bases between them. The CDR3 contains 16 residues. The CDR3 DNA sequence: TGTGCCAGCAGCCAAGTTCCGGCAGAAAAAATATCACCCCTCCACTTT. As protein: CASSQVPAEKISPLHF.